This entry lists 21 T cell receptor beta chains sequenced from one sample in a study of post-analysis software for immune sequencing data. Regarding the study as a whole: Among about 5 TRBV segments more frequent in patients than controls were TRBV5-6, TRBV5-1 and TRBV20-1.

Tagging with unique molecular identifiers was a feature of the TCR beta cDNA libraries. TCRdb reanalysed the PCR reads using MiXCR and keeps one entry per CDR3 protein. The sample has hundreds of thousands of distinct CDR3 sequences, roughly 46% seen once. These receptors have no identified antigens. The sequenced sample consisted of blood. These receptors all come from a girl aged 5-17 years with multiple sclerosis.

A remark on this clonotype: It is unclear where the CDR3 begins or ends on the DNA, so no DNA is shown, and the CDR3 is as TCRdb lists it. This sequence joins TRBV12-3 or TRBV12-4 and TRBJ1-5; the table's TRBD1 call for D was not verified on the DNA. The CDR3 spans 24 residues, counting both ends. This CDR3 reads CASSQTASNTEAFFGQGTNQPQHF.

The CDR3 bases are TGTGCCAGCAGCAGGGGTTTGAATGAGCAGTTCTTC. Residues: CASSRGLNEQFF. This chain links TRBV4-2 with TRBJ2-1; D is perhaps TRBD1 (5 bases). There are 12 residues in the CDR3. Per the germline V gene, CDR1 is LGHNA and CDR2 is YNFKEQ. V was trimmed by 5 bases and J by 7 bases, leaving 9 bases between them.

This clonotype was recorded a few times. The J gene is TRBJ2-3, the V gene TRBV7-2; TRBD1 might be the D (5 bases). V lost 5 bases and J 3 bases, leaving 12 bases between the germline ends. This CDR3 has 14 residues. Germline CDR1 reads SGHTA; CDR2 reads FQGNSA. CDR3 DNA sequence: TGTGCCAGCAGCCCAGGGCCGACGACAGATACGCAGTATTTT. This sequence encodes CASSPGPTTDTQYF.

There are a few counts of this clonotype. V gene TRBV12-3 or TRBV12-4 combines with J gene TRBJ2-4, with D tentatively TRBD1 (5 bases). The V and J ends lost 2 bases and 3 bases respectively, with 8 bases between them. The length of the CDR3 is 14 residues. The CDR3 nucleotides are TGTGCCAGCAGTTTAAGGGGTGGCAAAAACATTCAGTACTTC. Its protein is CASSLRGGKNIQYF.

The chain couples TRBV10-3 to TRBJ2-7, with D unclear. CDR1 ENHRY and CDR2 SYGVKD come from the germline V gene. This CDR3 contains 13 residues. V was trimmed by 2 bases and J by 2 bases, leaving 7 bases between them. The CDR3 reads CAISEQRPYEQYF. The CDR3 DNA reads TGTGCCATCAGTGAGCAACGACCCTACGAGCAGTACTTC.

This clonotype has more than one count but fewer than ten. The chain joins TRBV6-5 to TRBJ1-6; the D gene is possibly TRBD1 (5 bases). The CDR3 loop spans 14 amino acids. Germline CDR1 MNHEY, CDR2 SVGAGI. Trimming removed 7 bases from V and 8 bases from J, with 15 bases in between. The DNA for the CDR3 is TGTGCCAGCACGGAGGGACCCTTGGATTCACCCCTCCACTTT. Amino acids: CASTEGPLDSPLHF.

This rearrangement joins TRBV6-5 to TRBJ1-1, with 8 bases matching TRBD1. From germline, CDR1 is MNHEY and CDR2 SVGAGI. The CDR3 runs to 16 residues. Losses at the gene ends were 0 bases for V and 0 bases for J; bases not matched to a gene: 3. Here the CDR3 reads CASSYSWTGMNTEAFF. The CDR3 nucleotides are TGTGCCAGCAGTTACTCTTGGACAGGGATGAACACTGAAGCTTTCTTT.

This clonotype was seen once. V is TRBV5-4 and J is TRBJ2-1; 8 bases agree with TRBD2. CDR3 length: 15 residues. J gave up 12 bases and V 4 bases, and 15 bases lay outside the gene matches. Per the germline V gene, CDR1 is SGHNT and CDR2 is YYREEE (reference sequence). CDR3 nucleotides: TGTGCCAGCAGCGACAGCGGGAGTTGGGGTTATGGGCAGTTCTTC. Amino acids: CASSDSGSWGYGQFF.

This clonotype has only a few counts. The chain couples TRBV3-1 to TRBJ2-7; no clear D gene. Per the germline V gene, CDR1 is LGHDT and CDR2 is YNNKEL (reference sequence). Trimming shortened V by 0 bases and J by 3 bases, and 21 bases separated the two germline ends. The length of the CDR3 is 18 residues. The CDR3 protein is CASSQDARPWKGLYEQYF. The CDR3 DNA is TGTGCCAGCAGCCAAGATGCTCGGCCTTGGAAAGGGCTCTACGAGCAGTACTTC.

The V gene is TRBV5-1, the J gene TRBJ2-1, with D tentatively TRBD1 (5 bases). Trimming shortened V by 4 bases and J by 7 bases, and 15 bases separated the two germline ends. This CDR3 is built from 14 residues. The V gene's germline CDR1 is SGHRS and CDR2 YFSETQ. The CDR3: CASSPRQPLNEQFF. CDR3 nucleotide sequence: TGCGCCAGCAGCCCGAGACAGCCCTTGAATGAGCAGTTCTTC.

V is TRBV12-3 or TRBV12-4 and J is TRBJ2-7, with TRBD1 identical over 7 bases. CDR3 length: 13 amino acids. V shed 6 bases, J shed 3 bases, and the junction held 5 bases outside the gene matches. CDR3 sequence reads: CASRYRGGYEQYF. The CDR3, as DNA: TGTGCCAGCAGATACAGGGGTGGCTACGAGCAGTACTTC.

This rearrangement joins TRBV10-3 to TRBJ2-7, with unresolved D. The better agreement between TRBJ2-5 and the DNA end casts doubt on the J call. CDR3 length: 15 residues. In germline, CDR1 is ENHRY, CDR2 SYGVKD. DNA of the CDR3: TGTGCCATCAGTGATTCCCTTTCCTCCGGGGAGACCCAGTACTTC. Translating gives CAISDSLSSGETQYF.

This clonotype was detected a few times. CDR3 region: CASSPNPGRKETQYF. In DNA, the CDR3 is TGTGCCAGCAGCCCGAACCCCGGTAGAAAAGAGACCCAGTACTTC. The rearrangement joins TRBV5-4 to TRBJ2-5; D not resolved. The V and J ends lost 4 bases and 3 bases respectively, with 16 bases between them. Germline V CDR1 and CDR2: SGHNT, YYREEE (reference sequence). The CDR3 totals 15 residues.

The rearrangement links TRBV5-6 to TRBJ2-1, with TRBD2 matching over 12 bases. Germline lookup yields CDR1 SGHDT and CDR2 YYEEEE. V dropped 4 bases and J dropped 6; count of bases not matched to a gene: 14. This CDR3 is built from 18 residues. In DNA form, the CDR3 reads TGTGCCAGCAGCACGCTCAGGGCTTCACTAGCGGGAGGCAATGAGCAGTTCTTC. Translating it yields CASSTLRASLAGGNEQFF.

This clonotype was counted between two and nine times. This sequence joins TRBV7-2 and TRBJ1-6; tentatively, D is TRBD1 (5 bases). Germline V lookup: CDR1 SGHTA, CDR2 FQGNSA. Trimming took off 1 base at V and 10 bases at J, with 14 bases between the two ends. The CDR3 totals 15 residues. Here the CDR3 reads CASSLEQAFGSPLHF. The CDR3 bases are TGTGCCAGCAGCTTAGAACAGGCCTTTGGGTCACCCCTCCACTTT.

This clonotype was found once. V gene TRBV7-8 combines with J gene TRBJ2-7; D tentatively fits TRBD1 or TRBD2 (5 bases each). Deletions cut 5 bases from V and 8 bases from J, with 16 bases between. Germline V CDR1 and CDR2: SGHVS, FQNEAQ. The CDR3 is 13 amino acids. The DNA of the CDR3 is TGTGCCAGCAGCCCTGGCAGGGACCGCAAGCAGTACTTC. It translates to CASSPGRDRKQYF.

The chain carries TRBV30 and TRBJ2-1, with 12 bases lining up with TRBD2. The trim removed 0 bases at V and 4 bases at J, leaving 13 bases unmatched. The CDR3 is 19 amino acids. In germline, CDR1 is GTSNPN, CDR2 SVGIG (reference sequence). This CDR3 is CAWSVRTSGAYYSYNEQFF. CDR3 nucleotide sequence: TGTGCCTGGAGTGTACGGACTAGCGGGGCCTACTATTCGTACAATGAGCAGTTCTTC.

The chain joins TRBV27 to TRBJ1-2; TRBD1 matches at 7 bases. The CDR3 loop spans 15 amino acids. Trimming at V came to 10 bases and at J to 0 bases, leaving 11 bases not matched to a gene. CDR1 and CDR2 from the germline V gene are MNHEY and SMNVEV (reference sequence). The CDR3 reads CANTITGVANYGYTF. The DNA of the CDR3 is TGTGCCAACACCATAACAGGGGTCGCTAACTATGGCTACACCTTC.

This rearrangement joins TRBV7-3 to TRBJ2-1; D call uncertain. The germline V gene has CDR1 SGHTA and CDR2 FQGTGA. The CDR3 extends over 16 amino acids. Trimming shortened V by 5 bases and J by 6 bases, and 20 bases separated the two germline ends. Here the CDR3 reads CASSPSSRSRFNEQFF. The CDR3 coding sequence is TGTGCCAGCAGCCCCTCCTCGAGGAGTCGTTTCAATGAGCAGTTCTTC.

The V gene is TRBV7-2, the J gene TRBJ2-1; 9 nucleotides line up with TRBD1. The CDR3 has 14 residues. After removal of 3 bases from V and 8 bases from J, the junction contained 5 bases not matched to a gene. Per the germline V gene, CDR1 is SGHTA and CDR2 is FQGNSA. This CDR3 reads CASSFGQGWHEQFF. The CDR3 nucleotides read TGTGCCAGCAGCTTCGGACAGGGGTGGCATGAGCAGTTCTTC.

The V gene is TRBV7-2, the J gene TRBJ2-7; TRBD1 matches 7 bases. This CDR3 is built from 17 residues. The V gene's germline CDR1 is SGHTA and CDR2 FQGNSA. Trimming took 0 bases from V and 1 from J; bases not matched to a gene: 9. The CDR3 nucleotides are TGTGCCAGCAGCTTAGCAGGACAGGTGCTGCGGTCCTACGAGCAGTACTTC. This gives the protein CASSLAGQVLRSYEQYF.